Below, 2 T cell receptor beta chains from the same sample are listed, as sequenced in a study of cytomegalovirus exposure and HLA in healthy donors. The study ran its PCR with 60 Vbeta and 13 Jbeta primers. Sequenced by immunoSEQ multiplex PCR; TCRdb stores in-frame clones only, minus some. Of approximately 150,000 clones listed, 60% to 80% are singletons. Material for sequencing was PBMCs. The receptors derive from a man between 35 and 55 years old in good health and CMV-seronegative.

The CDR3 is CASSLRTGMNTEAFF. The DNA for the CDR3 is TGCGCCAGCAGCTTAAGGACAGGGATGAACACTGAAGCTTTCTTT. This chain connects TRBV5-1 to TRBJ1-1; 8 bases agree with TRBD1. The CDR3 runs to 15 residues. Germline CDR1 and CDR2: SGHRS and YFSETQ. V shed 2 bases and J 0 bases; nucleotides not matched to a gene: 3.

J is TRBJ2-1 and V is TRBV13; 9 bases are shared with TRBD1. Germline V gives CDR1 PRHDT, CDR2 FYEKMQ (reference sequence). This CDR3 is built from 16 residues. V gave up 5 bases and J gave up 6 bases; unmatched junction bases: 11. The CDR3 here is CASSPGTGKGGNEQFF. Written as DNA, the CDR3 is TGTGCCAGCAGCCCAGGGACAGGGAAGGGAGGCAATGAGCAGTTCTTC.